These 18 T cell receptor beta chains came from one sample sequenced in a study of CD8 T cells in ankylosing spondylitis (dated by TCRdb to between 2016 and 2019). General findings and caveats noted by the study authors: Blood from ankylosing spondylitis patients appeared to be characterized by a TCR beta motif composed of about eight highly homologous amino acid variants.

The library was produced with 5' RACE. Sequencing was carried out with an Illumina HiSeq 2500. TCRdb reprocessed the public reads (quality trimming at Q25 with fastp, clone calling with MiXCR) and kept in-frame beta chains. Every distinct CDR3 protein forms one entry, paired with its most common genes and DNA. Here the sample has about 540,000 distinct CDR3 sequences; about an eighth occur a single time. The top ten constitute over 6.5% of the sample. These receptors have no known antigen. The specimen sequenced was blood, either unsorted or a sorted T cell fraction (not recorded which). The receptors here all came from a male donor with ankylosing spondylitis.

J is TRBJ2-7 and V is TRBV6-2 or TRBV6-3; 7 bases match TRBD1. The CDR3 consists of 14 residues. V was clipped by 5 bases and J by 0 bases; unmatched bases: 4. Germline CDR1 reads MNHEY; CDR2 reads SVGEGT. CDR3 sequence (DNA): TGTGCCAGCAGTAAAGACAGGGCCTCCTACGAGCAGTACGTC. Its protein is CASSKDRASYEQYV.

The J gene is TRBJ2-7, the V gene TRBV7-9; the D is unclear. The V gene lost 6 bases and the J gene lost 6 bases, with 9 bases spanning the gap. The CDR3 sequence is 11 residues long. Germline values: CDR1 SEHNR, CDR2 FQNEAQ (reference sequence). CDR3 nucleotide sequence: TGTGCCAGCAGTCGGATCGGCGAGCAGTACTTC. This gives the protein CASSRIGEQYF.

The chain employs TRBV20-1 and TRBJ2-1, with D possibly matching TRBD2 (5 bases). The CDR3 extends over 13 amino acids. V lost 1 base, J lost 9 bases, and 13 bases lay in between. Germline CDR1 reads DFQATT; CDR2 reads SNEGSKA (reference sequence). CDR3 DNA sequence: TGCAGTGCTAGAGCTAGCCGCCAAGGTGAGCAGTTCTTC. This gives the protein CSARASRQGEQFF.

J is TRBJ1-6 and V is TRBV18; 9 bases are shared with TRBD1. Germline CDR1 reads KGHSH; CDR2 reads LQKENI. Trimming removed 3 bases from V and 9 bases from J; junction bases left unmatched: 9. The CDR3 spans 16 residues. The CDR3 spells CASSPKETGGGSPLHF. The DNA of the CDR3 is TGTGCCAGCTCACCCAAGGAGACAGGGGGAGGTTCACCCCTCCACTTT.

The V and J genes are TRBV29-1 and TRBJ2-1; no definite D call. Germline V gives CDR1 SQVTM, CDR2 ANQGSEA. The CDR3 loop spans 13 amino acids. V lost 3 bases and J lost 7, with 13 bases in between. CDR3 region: CSVDSPLKNEQFF. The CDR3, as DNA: TGCAGCGTTGATAGTCCTTTAAAGAATGAGCAGTTCTTC.

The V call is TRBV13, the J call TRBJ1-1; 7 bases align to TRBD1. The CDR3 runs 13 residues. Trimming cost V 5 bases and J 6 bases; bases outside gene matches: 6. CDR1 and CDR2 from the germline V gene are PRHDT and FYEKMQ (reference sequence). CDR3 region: CASSAQGGPEAFF. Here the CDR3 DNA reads TGTGCCAGCAGCGCGCAGGGGGGGCCTGAAGCTTTCTTT. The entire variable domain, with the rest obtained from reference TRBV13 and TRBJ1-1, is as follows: AAGVIQSPRHLIKEKRETATLKCYPIPRHDTVYWYQQGPGQDPQFLISFYEKMQSDKGSIPDRFSAQQFSDYHSELNMSSLELGDSALYFCASSAQGGPEAFFGQGTRLTVV.

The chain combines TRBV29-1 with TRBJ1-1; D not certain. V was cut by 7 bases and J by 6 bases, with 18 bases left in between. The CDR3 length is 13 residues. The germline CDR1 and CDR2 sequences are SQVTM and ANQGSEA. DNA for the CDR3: TGCAGCGCCAAGGGCCAGAGTCAGGCTGAAGCTTTCTTT. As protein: CSAKGQSQAEAFF.

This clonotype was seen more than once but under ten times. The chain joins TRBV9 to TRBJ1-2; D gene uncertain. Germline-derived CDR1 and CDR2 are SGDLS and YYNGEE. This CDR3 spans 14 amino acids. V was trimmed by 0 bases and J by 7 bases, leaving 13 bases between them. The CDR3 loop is CASSVDAVTSGYTF. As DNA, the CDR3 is TGTGCCAGCAGCGTAGATGCGGTTACCAGTGGCTACACCTTC.

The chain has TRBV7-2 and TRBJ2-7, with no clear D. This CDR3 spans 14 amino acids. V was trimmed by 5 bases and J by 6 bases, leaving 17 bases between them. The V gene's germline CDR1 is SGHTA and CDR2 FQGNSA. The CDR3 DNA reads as TGTGCCAGCAGCCCGCTGACCAGCTTTTCCGAGCAGTACGTC. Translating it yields CASSPLTSFSEQYV.

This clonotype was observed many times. The CDR3 DNA follows: TGCGCCAGCAGCTTGGGGGTTCCTGCGTACAATGAGCAGTTCTTC. This sequence encodes CASSLGVPAYNEQFF. The V gene is TRBV5-1, the J gene TRBJ2-1; no firm D call. V was trimmed by 0 bases and J by 4 bases, leaving 11 bases between them. This CDR3 is 15 amino acids long. CDR1 is SGHRS, CDR2 YFSETQ, per germline.

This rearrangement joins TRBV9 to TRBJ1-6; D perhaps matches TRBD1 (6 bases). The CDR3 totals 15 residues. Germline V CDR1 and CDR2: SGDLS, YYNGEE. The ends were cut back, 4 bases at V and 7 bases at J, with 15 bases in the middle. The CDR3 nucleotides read TGTGCCAGCAGCCCCCACCGGACAGAGAATTCACCCCTCCACTTT. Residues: CASSPHRTENSPLHF.

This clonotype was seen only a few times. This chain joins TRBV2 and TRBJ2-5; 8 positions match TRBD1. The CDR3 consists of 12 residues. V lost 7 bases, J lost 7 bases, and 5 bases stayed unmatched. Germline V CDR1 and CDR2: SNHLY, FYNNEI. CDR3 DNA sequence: TGTGCCAGCACGGGACAGGCCGGGACCCAGTACTTC. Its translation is CASTGQAGTQYF.

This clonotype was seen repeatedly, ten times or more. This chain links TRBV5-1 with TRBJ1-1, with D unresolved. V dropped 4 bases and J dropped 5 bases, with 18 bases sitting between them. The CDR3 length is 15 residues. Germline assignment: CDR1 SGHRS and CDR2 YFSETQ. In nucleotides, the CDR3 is TGCGCCAGCAGCATGTGGACGGAGAGCGGTACTGAAGCTTTCTTT. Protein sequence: CASSMWTESGTEAFF.

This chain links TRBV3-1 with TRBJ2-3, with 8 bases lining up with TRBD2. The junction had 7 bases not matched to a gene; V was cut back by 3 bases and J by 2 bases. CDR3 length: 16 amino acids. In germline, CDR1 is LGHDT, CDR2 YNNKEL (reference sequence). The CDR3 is CASSHELAVNTDTQYF. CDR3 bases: TGTGCCAGCAGCCATGAACTAGCGGTAAACACAGATACGCAGTATTTT.

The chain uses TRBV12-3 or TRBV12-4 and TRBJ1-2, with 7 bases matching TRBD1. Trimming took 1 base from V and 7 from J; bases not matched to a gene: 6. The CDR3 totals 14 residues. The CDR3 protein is CASSLERGRSGYTF. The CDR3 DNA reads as TGTGCCAGCAGTTTAGAAAGGGGGCGCTCTGGCTACACCTTC.

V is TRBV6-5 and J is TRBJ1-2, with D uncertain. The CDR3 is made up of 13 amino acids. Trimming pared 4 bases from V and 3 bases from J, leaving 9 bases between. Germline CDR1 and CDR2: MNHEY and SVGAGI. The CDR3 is CASSLVFDYGYTF. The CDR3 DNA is TGTGCCAGCAGTTTAGTATTTGACTATGGCTACACCTTC.

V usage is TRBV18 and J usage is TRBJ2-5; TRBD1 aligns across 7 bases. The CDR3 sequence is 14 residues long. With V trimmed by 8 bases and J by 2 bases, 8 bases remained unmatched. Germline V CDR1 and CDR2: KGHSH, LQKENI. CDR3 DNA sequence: TGTGCCAGCACTCCGCCGGGACAGCAAGAGACCCAGTACTTC. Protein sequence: CASTPPGQQETQYF.

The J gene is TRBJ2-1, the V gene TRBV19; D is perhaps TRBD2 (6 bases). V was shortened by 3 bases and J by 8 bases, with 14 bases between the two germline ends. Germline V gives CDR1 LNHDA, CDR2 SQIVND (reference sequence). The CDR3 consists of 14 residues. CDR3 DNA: TGTGCCAGTAGTATTGGGCGGTCTAGCGATGAGCAGTTCTTC. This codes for CASSIGRSSDEQFF.